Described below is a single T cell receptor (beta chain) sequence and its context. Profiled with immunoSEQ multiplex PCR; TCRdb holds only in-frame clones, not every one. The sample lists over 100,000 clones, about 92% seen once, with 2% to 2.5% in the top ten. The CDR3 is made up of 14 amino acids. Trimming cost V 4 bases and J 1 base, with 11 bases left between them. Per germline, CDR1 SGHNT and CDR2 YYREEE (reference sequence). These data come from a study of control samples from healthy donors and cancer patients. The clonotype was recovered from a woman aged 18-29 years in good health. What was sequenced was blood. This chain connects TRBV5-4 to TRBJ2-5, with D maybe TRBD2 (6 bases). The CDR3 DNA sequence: TGTGCCAGCAGCAACGGGGGTTCCCAAGAGACCCAGTACTTC. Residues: CASSNGGSQETQYF.